This T cell receptor beta chain was recorded in a study of Graves' ophthalmopathy and Graves' hyperthyroidism. In germline, CDR1 is GTSNPN, CDR2 SVGIG (reference sequence). The ends were cut back, 0 bases at V and 4 bases at J, with 9 bases in the middle. The CDR3 consists of 13 residues. This clonotype was picked up a small number of times. For repertoire sequencing, the TCR beta CDR3 regions were amplified from RNA transcripts. HTBI primers primed a first-round RT-PCR, and a second-round multiplex PCR followed. TCRdb reprocessed the multiplex PCR reads with MiXCR, giving one entry per CDR3 protein. The data contain around 520,000 distinct CDR3 sequences, under 45% of them seen just once; the ten biggest clones take up around 4%.

The clonotype originates from an adult man with Graves' hyperthyroidism. The genes are TRBV30 and TRBJ1-1; D call uncertain. The sequencing sample was made of peripheral blood or thyroid tissue (not recorded which). Here the CDR3 DNA reads TGTGCCTGGAGTGTCCTAATCGGCACTGAAGCTTTCTTT. This codes for CAWSVLIGTEAFF.